These 25 T cell receptor beta chains originate from one sample sequenced in a study of cytomegalovirus exposure and HLA in healthy donors. 60 Vbeta and 13 Jbeta primers were used in PCR. The table came from immunoSEQ multiplex PCR; TCRdb's copy has only in-frame clones and leaves some out. The sample includes about 140,000 clones, 80% seen only once; the top ten take 2% to 2.5%. Sequencing was performed on PBMCs. These receptors were taken from a man aged 25-40 years in good health and CMV-seronegative.

V and J are TRBV7-9 and TRBJ1-2, with D hard to call. The CDR3 loop spans 14 amino acids. The V end was cut by 4 bases, the J end by 4 bases, with 13 bases between. CDR1 SEHNR and CDR2 FQNEAQ come from the germline V gene (reference sequence). The DNA for the CDR3 is TGTGCCAGCAGCTGGCCCGGCGAGGCCTATGGCTACACCTTC. This sequence encodes CASSWPGEAYGYTF.

The chain joins TRBV5-1 to TRBJ1-1, with D perhaps matching TRBD1 (5 bases). The V end was cut by 0 bases, the J end by 5 bases, with 14 bases between. Looked up from germline, CDR1 is SGHRS and CDR2 is YFSETQ. The CDR3 has 15 amino acids. For the CDR3, the DNA is TGCGCCAGCAGCTTGGAGGGGCAGGGTCGGACTGAAGCTTTCTTT. This codes for CASSLEGQGRTEAFF.

The chain recombines TRBV28 with TRBJ2-2; 14 positions agree with TRBD2. The V segment lost 6 bases and the J segment 6 bases; nucleotides outside the gene matches: 9. The germline gives CDR1 MDHEN, CDR2 SYDVKM. The CDR3 is made up of 17 amino acids. The CDR3 reads CASRTGTSGSGSGELFF. The CDR3 nucleotides read TGTGCCAGCAGGACCGGGACTAGCGGGAGTGGTTCCGGGGAGCTGTTTTTT.

The J gene is TRBJ2-3, the V gene TRBV5-1, with TRBD1 identical over 9 bases. Germline trimming cut 2 bases from V and 3 bases from J; bases unmatched to any gene: 4. The CDR3 sequence is 15 residues long. CDR1 SGHRS and CDR2 YFSETQ come from the germline V gene. The DNA for the CDR3 is TGCGCCAGCAGCTTAACAGGGGGCAAAACAGATACGCAGTATTTT. Its protein product is CASSLTGGKTDTQYF. Full variable domain (remainder filled in from reference TRBV5-1 and TRBJ2-3): KAGVTQTPRYLIKTRGQQVTLSCSPISGHRSVSWYQQTPGQGLQFLFEYFSETQRNKGNFPGRFSGRQFSNSRSEMNVSTLELGDSALYLCASSLTGGKTDTQYFGPGTRLTVL.

The gene calls are TRBV27 and TRBJ2-7, with D perhaps matching TRBD1 (5 bases). V gave up 3 bases and J gave up 2 bases, with 8 bases separating them. Germline assignment: CDR1 MNHEY and CDR2 SMNVEV (reference sequence). The CDR3 runs 13 residues. This CDR3 is CASSLGRAYEQYF. CDR3 DNA: TGTGCCAGCAGTTTGGGCAGGGCCTACGAGCAGTACTTC.

V gene TRBV19 combines with J gene TRBJ1-1; possible D gene TRBD1, 6 bases. Trimming removed 5 bases from V and 0 bases from J, with 10 bases in between. CDR1 LNHDA and CDR2 SQIVND come from the germline V gene (reference sequence). This CDR3 comprises 14 residues. CDR3 DNA sequence: TGTGCCAGTAGTTCCCAGGGGATGAACACTGAAGCTTTCTTT. The encoded protein is CASSSQGMNTEAFF.

This clone was picked up a small number of times. V gene TRBV10-3 combines with J gene TRBJ2-7, with 9 bases matching TRBD1. J was trimmed by 5 bases and V by 4 bases; bases with no gene match: 6. The CDR3 loop spans 14 amino acids. The germline CDR1 and CDR2 sequences are ENHRY and SYGVKD. As DNA, the CDR3 is TGTGCCATCAGTGGAGGGACAGGGAGGAACGAGCAGTACTTC. Encoded protein: CAISGGTGRNEQYF.

This rearrangement joins TRBV6-4 to TRBJ2-3; 8 nucleotides agree with TRBD2. V gave up 5 bases and J gave up 0 bases; unmatched junction bases: 4. CDR3 length: 15 amino acids. Germline loops: CDR1 MRHNA, CDR2 SNTAGT. The DNA of the CDR3 is TGTGCCAGCAGTAGTTCTAGCGGGAGCACAGATACGCAGTATTTT. It specifies CASSSSSGSTDTQYF.

The J gene is TRBJ2-7, the V gene TRBV30, with a tentative D call TRBD1 (6 bases). CDR3 length: 15 amino acids. The germline V and J ends were trimmed by 4 bases and 1 base, with 17 bases remaining between them. Germline values: CDR1 GTSNPN, CDR2 SVGIG (reference sequence). The CDR3 nucleotides are TGTGCCTGGACCGATCCGGGACAAGGATCCTACGAGCAGTACTTC. Translating it yields CAWTDPGQGSYEQYF. Together with reference TRBV30 and TRBJ2-7, the CDR3 gives the full variable domain: SQTIHQWPATLVQPVGSPLSLECTVEGTSNPNLYWYRQAAGRGLQLLFYSVGIGQISSEVPQNLSASRPQDRQFILSSKKLLLSDSGFYLCAWTDPGQGSYEQYFGPGTRLTVT.

The chain links TRBV11-1 to TRBJ1-4, with no clear D. Trimming removed 5 bases at V and 0 bases at J, with 10 bases between. In germline, CDR1 is SGHAT, CDR2 FQDESV (reference sequence). The CDR3 is made up of 15 amino acids. DNA of the CDR3: TGTGCCAGCAGCCGAGGGAGATCAACTAATGAAAAACTGTTTTTT. Encoded protein: CASSRGRSTNEKLFF.

The rearrangement joins TRBV30 to TRBJ1-2; TRBD1 agrees at 7 bases. V lost 2 bases and J lost 6; bases outside the gene matches: 6. The CDR3 extends over 13 amino acids. The germline V gene encodes CDR1 GTSNPN and CDR2 SVGIG (reference sequence). This CDR3 reads CAWSLRQGNGYTF. As DNA, the CDR3 is TGTGCCTGGAGTTTAAGACAGGGAAATGGCTACACCTTC.

The CDR3 spells CASSYSQGYEQYF. CDR3 nucleotides: TGTGCCAGCAGTTACTCCCAGGGTTATGAGCAGTACTTC. This rearrangement joins TRBV6-5 to TRBJ2-5; tentative D call: TRBD1 (5 bases). The CDR3 is made up of 13 amino acids. Germline V CDR1 and CDR2: MNHEY, SVGAGI. With 0 bases removed from V and 11 bases from J, the gap between germline ends came to 13 bases.

This clone was found once. CDR3: CASSEGRGSPVHEQYF. In DNA, the CDR3 is TGTGCCAGCAGTGAAGGTAGGGGATCTCCCGTGCACGAGCAGTACTTC. The chain uses TRBV2 and TRBJ2-7, with D possibly matching TRBD1 (5 bases). In germline, CDR1 is SNHLY, CDR2 FYNNEI. This CDR3 is built from 16 residues. Trimming removed 1 base from V and 5 bases from J, with 18 bases in between.

The chain employs TRBV6-6 and TRBJ2-1; D call uncertain. This CDR3 spans 14 amino acids. V was pared by 0 bases and J by 4 bases, with 7 bases between. Per germline, CDR1 MNHNY and CDR2 SVGAGI (reference sequence). CDR3 sequence (DNA): TGTGCCAGCAGTTACTCGACACTTTACAATGAGCAGTTCTTC. It translates to CASSYSTLYNEQFF.

The chain couples TRBV5-4 to TRBJ2-1; tentative D call: TRBD2 (7 bases). Germline CDR1 SGHNT, CDR2 YYREEE (reference sequence). The CDR3 covers 17 residues. Trimming stripped 0 bases from V and 8 bases from J, with 21 bases between. CDR3 in DNA: TGTGCCAGCAGCTTGGCTGGGCGGGGGCGGCGCTGGGATGAGCAGTTCTTC. The encoded protein is CASSLAGRGRRWDEQFF.

The V gene is TRBV6-6, the J gene TRBJ1-4; D call uncertain. The CDR3 runs 13 residues. Trimming cost V 2 bases and J 7 bases, with 8 bases left between them. From germline, CDR1 is MNHNY and CDR2 SVGAGI (reference sequence). The CDR3 sequence is CASSYQGSEKLFF. DNA of the CDR3: TGTGCCAGCAGTTACCAAGGGAGTGAAAAACTGTTTTTT.

The gene calls are TRBV7-2 and TRBJ2-1, with TRBD1 matching 7 bases. The CDR3 covers 16 residues. CDR1 and CDR2 (germline): SGHTA, FQGNSA. V shed 5 bases, J shed 0 bases, and the junction held 7 bases outside the gene matches. CDR3 residues: CASSGYGTDSYNEQFF. The CDR3 bases are TGTGCCAGCAGCGGCTACGGGACAGACTCCTACAATGAGCAGTTCTTC. Using reference TRBV7-2 and TRBJ2-1 for the parts outside the CDR3, the full variable domain is GAGVSQSPSNKVTEKGKDVELRCDPISGHTALYWYRQSLGQGLEFLIYFQGNSAPDKSGLPSDRFSAERTGGSVSTLTIQRTQQEDSAVYLCASSGYGTDSYNEQFFGPGTRLTVL.

The chain couples TRBV18 to TRBJ2-2; TRBD2 matches at 10 bases. Trimming removed 2 bases from V and 6 bases from J; junction bases left unmatched: 6. CDR1 and CDR2 (germline): KGHSH, LQKENI. This CDR3 contains 16 residues. The chain's CDR3 is CASSPIISGRSGELFF. CDR3 sequence (DNA): TGTGCCAGCTCACCAATAATTAGCGGGAGGTCCGGGGAGCTGTTTTTT.

The chain uses TRBV5-1 and TRBJ2-3; D gene ambiguous. CDR1 is SGHRS, CDR2 YFSETQ, per germline. V was trimmed by 1 base and J by 3 bases, leaving 6 bases between them. The CDR3 runs to 13 residues. This chain's CDR3 is CASSLLQTDTQYF. The CDR3 nucleotides are TGCGCCAGCAGCTTGCTACAGACAGATACGCAGTATTTT.

The chain joins TRBV28 to TRBJ1-5, with D uncertain. From germline, CDR1 is MDHEN and CDR2 SYDVKM. CDR3 length: 14 amino acids. Between the trimmed V and J ends, which lost 2 bases and 1 base, there was a span of 6 bases. CDR3 nucleotides: TGTGCCAGCAGTTTAGGGAGGAGCAATCAGCCCCAGCATTTT. Its protein is CASSLGRSNQPQHF.

CDR3 in amino acids: CASSLVSSGGLSYNEQFF. The DNA for the CDR3 is TGCGCCAGCAGCTTGGTCTCTAGCGGGGGGCTCTCCTACAATGAGCAGTTCTTC. J is TRBJ2-1 and V is TRBV5-1; TRBD2 matches at 11 bases. Germline CDR1 reads SGHRS; CDR2 reads YFSETQ. CDR3 length equals 18 residues. J lost 0 bases, V lost 0 bases, and 5 bases had no gene match.

This clone has a single count. The J gene is TRBJ2-3, the V gene TRBV10-1, with 9 nucleotides matching TRBD2. The CDR3 length is 16 residues. With 2 bases clipped from V and 1 base from J, the junction kept 4 bases outside the gene matches. Germline loops: CDR1 WNHNN, CDR2 SYGVQD (reference sequence). This CDR3 reads CASSETVAGGTDTQYF. The CDR3 DNA reads TGCGCCAGCAGTGAGACGGTAGCGGGGGGCACAGATACGCAGTATTTT.

The chain has TRBV28 and TRBJ1-1; D is unresolved. Per germline, CDR1 MDHEN and CDR2 SYDVKM. V lost 2 bases, J lost 1 base, and 32 bases lay in between. The CDR3 runs 22 residues. Here the CDR3 reads CASSLSRRVWGGSREGNTEAFF. The CDR3 DNA sequence: TGTGCCAGCAGTTTAAGCCGCCGGGTATGGGGAGGGAGTAGGGAGGGGAACACTGAAGCTTTCTTT.

This chain links TRBV5-6 with TRBJ2-7; perhaps TRBD1 as D (6 bases). Trimming left V 4 bases short and J 0 bases short, with 14 bases between. This CDR3 is 15 amino acids long. Germline V gene sequence: CDR1 SGHDT, CDR2 YYEEEE. CDR3 bases: TGTGCCAGCAGCAAGGGGGTCCATCTCTCCTACGAGCAGTACTTC. Its translation is CASSKGVHLSYEQYF.

This chain links TRBV5-4 with TRBJ1-2; TRBD1 might be the D (6 bases). The CDR3 contains 15 residues. Trimming took 4 bases from V and 7 from J, leaving 20 bases between them. The germline CDR1 and CDR2 sequences are SGHNT and YYREEE (reference sequence). The CDR3 DNA reads as TGTGCCAGCAGCAAACCGGACAGTGGCGAATCTGGCTACACCTTC. Its translation: CASSKPDSGESGYTF.